This TCR beta chain was captured by sequencing in a study of beta chain features in type 1 diabetes. Via CD45RO/CCR7/CD25/CD127/CD95/CD27, cells of the CD4+ naive, central memory, regulatory and stem cell-like memory subsets were sorted. Purity exceeding 98% was reached by all sorted populations. Unmatched junction bases numbered 11, after V lost 4 bases and J lost 7 bases. The CDR3 has 16 residues. From germline, CDR1 is SGDLS and CDR2 YYNGEE. Study results and limitations: Among patients with Type 1 diabetes, TCRB CDR3s were moderately but significantly shorter in every one of the four CD4+ subsets. Patients with type 1 diabetes carried fewer insertions and had more deletions at their VDJ junctions.

TCRB transcripts that were expressed got sequenced, as all of the isolated RNA had been reverse transcribed. Measured with immunoSEQ multiplex PCR; TCRdb has only the in-frame clones, and not every one. Among hundreds of thousands of clones listed, about 14% were seen once. This clone was counted only a few times. Its matching antigen is unknown. The receptor's source is a man aged 18 to 29 with type 1 diabetes. The chain carries TRBV9 and TRBJ1-4, with TRBD1 matching over 9 bases. Sequencing was carried out using naive CD4+ T cells from blood. The CDR3: CASSSGRGQGREKLFF. The CDR3 nucleotides are TGTGCCAGCAGCTCGGGGAGGGGACAGGGTCGTGAAAAACTGTTTTTT.